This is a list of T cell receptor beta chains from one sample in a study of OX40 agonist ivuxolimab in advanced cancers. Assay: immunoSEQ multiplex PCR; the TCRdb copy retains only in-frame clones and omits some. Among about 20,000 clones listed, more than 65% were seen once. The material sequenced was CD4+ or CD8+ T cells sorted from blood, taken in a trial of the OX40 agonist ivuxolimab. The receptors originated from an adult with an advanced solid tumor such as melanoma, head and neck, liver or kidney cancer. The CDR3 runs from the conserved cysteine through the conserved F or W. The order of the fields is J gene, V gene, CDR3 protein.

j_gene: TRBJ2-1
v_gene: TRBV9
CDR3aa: CASKGGGKKNSNEQFF

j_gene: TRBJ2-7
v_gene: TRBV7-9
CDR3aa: CASSWGLYEQYF

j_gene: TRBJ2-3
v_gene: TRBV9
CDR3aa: CASSVGALGNTDTQYF

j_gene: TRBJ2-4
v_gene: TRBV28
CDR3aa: CASRGTGKNIQYF

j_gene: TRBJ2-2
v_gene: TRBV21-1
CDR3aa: CASSQGVSKGTGELFF

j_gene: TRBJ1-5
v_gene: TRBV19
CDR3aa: CASSTTGTGYHQPQHF

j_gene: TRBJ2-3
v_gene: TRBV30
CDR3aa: CAWSVLERDTQYF

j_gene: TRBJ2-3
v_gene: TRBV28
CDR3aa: CASSLTSGGARYF

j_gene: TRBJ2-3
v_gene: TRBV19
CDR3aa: CASSIASGALSSTDTQYF

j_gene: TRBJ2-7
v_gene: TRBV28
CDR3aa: CASSSLAGGLYEQYF

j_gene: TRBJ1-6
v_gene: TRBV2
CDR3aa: CASSDWDSPLHF

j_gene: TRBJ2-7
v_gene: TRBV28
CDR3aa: CASLNGGTPYEQYF

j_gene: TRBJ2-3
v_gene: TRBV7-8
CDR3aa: CASSLARHLSGLDTQYF

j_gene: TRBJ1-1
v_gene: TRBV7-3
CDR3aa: CASSQESNEGANTEAFF

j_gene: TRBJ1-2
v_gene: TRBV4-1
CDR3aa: CANGDPGHGYTF

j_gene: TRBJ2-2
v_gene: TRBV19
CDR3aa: CASSTLGTGLTGELFF

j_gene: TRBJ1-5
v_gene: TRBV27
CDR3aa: CASSLGLGQGAKSNQPQHF

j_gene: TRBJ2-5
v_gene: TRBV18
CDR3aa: CASSPPSSGDQETQYF

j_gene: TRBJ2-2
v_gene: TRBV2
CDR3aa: CASRTDRVGRNTGELFF

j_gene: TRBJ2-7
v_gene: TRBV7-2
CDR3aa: CASSLGGTAYEQYF

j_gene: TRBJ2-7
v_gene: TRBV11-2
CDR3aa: CASSFLGQGPYEQYF

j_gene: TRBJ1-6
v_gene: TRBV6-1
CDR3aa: CASSAGGNSPLHF

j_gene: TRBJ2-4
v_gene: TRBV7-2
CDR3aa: CASKPGLAGTKNIQYF

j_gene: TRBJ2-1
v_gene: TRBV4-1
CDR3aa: CASSQYVSSDRGEQFF

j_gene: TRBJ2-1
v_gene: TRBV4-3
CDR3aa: CASSQDRSLAGGQAYNEQFF

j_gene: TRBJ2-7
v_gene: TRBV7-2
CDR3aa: CASSPTGPTSYEQYF

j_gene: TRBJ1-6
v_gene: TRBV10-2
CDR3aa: CASSPDRDYNSPLHF

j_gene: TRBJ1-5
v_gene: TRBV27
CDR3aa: CATSTLGFNQPQHF

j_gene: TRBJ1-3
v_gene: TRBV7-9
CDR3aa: CASSLGPGAGNTIYF

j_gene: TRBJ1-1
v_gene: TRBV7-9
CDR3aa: CASLLGGPQGTEAFF

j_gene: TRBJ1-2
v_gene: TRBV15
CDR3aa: CATSRDWDSSMGYTF

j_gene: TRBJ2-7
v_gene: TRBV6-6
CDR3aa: CASSYSREAYEQYF

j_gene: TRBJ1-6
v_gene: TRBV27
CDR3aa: CASSHHPGRKGIYNSPLHF

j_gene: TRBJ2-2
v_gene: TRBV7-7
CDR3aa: CASSLPGRGELFF

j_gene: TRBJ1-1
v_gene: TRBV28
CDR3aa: CASSARGGTEAFF

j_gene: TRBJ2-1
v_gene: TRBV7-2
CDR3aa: CASSIGGGYNEQFF

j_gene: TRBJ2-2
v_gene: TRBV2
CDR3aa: CASSVMASYHTGELFF

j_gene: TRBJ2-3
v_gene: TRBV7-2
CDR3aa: CASSFRVAGATRDTQYF

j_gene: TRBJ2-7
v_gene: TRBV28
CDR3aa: CASSLRTGTYEQYF

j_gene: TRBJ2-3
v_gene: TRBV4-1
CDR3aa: CASGQGSTDTQYF

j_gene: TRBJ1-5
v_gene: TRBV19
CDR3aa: CASSAGINQPQHF

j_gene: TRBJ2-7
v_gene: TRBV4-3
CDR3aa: CASSQEEQGGSYEQYF

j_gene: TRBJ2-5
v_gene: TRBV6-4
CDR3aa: CASSEGTGQETQYF

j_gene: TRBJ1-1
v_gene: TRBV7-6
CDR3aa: CASSLGRNTEAFF

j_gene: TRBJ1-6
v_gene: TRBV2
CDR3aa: CASKSSYNSPLHF

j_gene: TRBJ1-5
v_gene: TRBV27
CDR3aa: CASRVHSNQPQHF